This T cell receptor beta chain was sequenced in a study of blood T cell repertoires in COVID-19. Looking at the study overall: Samples representing acute and convalescent COVID-19 were sourced from the United States, Italy and Spain.

Original methodology: Quantification of nucleated cells was approximated via reference gene primer amplification. The table came from immunoSEQ multiplex PCR; TCRdb's copy has only in-frame clones and leaves some out. That table furnishes V, J and clone size, whereas the DNA furnished D and trimming. The sample includes over 350,000 clones, around 89% of them seen just once. This study enrolled people aged 18 to 89 from around 26 US geographic areas. Cohorts were based on clinical histories the participants reported. Germline V gives CDR1 WNHNN, CDR2 SYGVQD (reference sequence). The CDR3 is made up of 13 amino acids. V lost 6 bases, J lost 5 bases, and 14 bases lay in between.

The source is a woman aged 18 to 35 who had recovered from COVID-19. Sequenced sample: PBMCs or T cells enriched from blood (not recorded which). The rearrangement joins TRBV10-1 to TRBJ2-7; D possibly corresponds to TRBD2 (6 bases). CDR3 residues: CASSPTPGDEQYF. In DNA form, the CDR3 reads TGCGCCAGCAGCCCTACCCCGGGGGACGAGCAGTACTTC.